Shown below are 13 T cell receptor beta chains from a single sample sequenced in a study of shared clonotypes between healthy human individuals. Measured with immunoSEQ multiplex PCR; TCRdb has only the in-frame clones, and not every one. The profile shows 300,000 to 400,000 clones, around 79% of them singletons. Source material: memory CD4+ T cells sorted from blood. As to subset: CD45RA-negative fraction. Receptor source: a man aged 25-40 years in good health.

This chain connects TRBV14 to TRBJ1-1; D gene unclear. Trimming pared 5 bases from V and 6 bases from J, leaving 16 bases between. In germline, CDR1 is SGHDN, CDR2 FVKESK. The CDR3 runs 14 residues. CDR3 nucleotide sequence: TGTGCCAGCAGCAACCGGGCCCCCAGCGCTGAAGCTTTCTTT. Translated: CASSNRAPSAEAFF.

The V gene is TRBV5-1, the J gene TRBJ1-1, with D unresolved. CDR1 is SGHRS and CDR2 is YFSETQ in the germline V gene. Deletions cut 4 bases from V and 0 bases from J, with 13 bases between. The CDR3 is 15 amino acids. CDR3 DNA: TGCGCCAGCAGCCCGGTGGGCAATATGAACACTGAAGCTTTCTTT. This gives the protein CASSPVGNMNTEAFF.

The chain carries TRBV29-1 and TRBJ2-5; D remains unclear. Germline V gives CDR1 SQVTM, CDR2 ANQGSEA. The CDR3 contains 14 residues. The V end lost 4 bases, the J end lost 1 base, and 13 bases lay between the germline ends. CDR3 amino acids: CSVASGGSQETQYF. The CDR3 DNA sequence: TGCAGCGTTGCGTCGGGCGGAAGCCAAGAGACCCAGTACTTC.

Note on this clone: The junction differs from germline at one of its ends, possibly a read error. V usage is TRBV5-5 and J usage is TRBJ1-5, with 7 bases aligning to TRBD1. The CDR3 length is 16 residues. Germline V gene data show CDR1 as SGHKS and CDR2 as YYEKEE (reference sequence). The CDR3 DNA follows: TGTGCCAGCAGCAATCTACAGGGGCTTAGCGATCAGCCCCAGCATTTT. Translated, it gives CASSNLQGLSDQPQHF.

The chain uses TRBV15 and TRBJ2-5, with TRBD2 matching 11 bases. Judging by the DNA end, TRBJ2-7 fits better; the J call may be wrong. The CDR3 has 17 residues. CDR1 and CDR2 from the germline V gene are LNHNV and YYDKDF (reference sequence). This chain's CDR3 is CATSRDSGRGRTYEQYF. DNA for the CDR3: TGTGCCACCAGCAGAGATAGCGGGAGGGGCCGAACCTACGAGCAGTACTTC.

This clone was seen once. V usage is TRBV18 and J usage is TRBJ2-7; D possibly matches TRBD1 or TRBD2 (5 bases each). This CDR3 is 19 amino acids long. Trimming removed 0 bases from V and 2 bases from J, with 23 bases in between. Germline CDR1 KGHSH, CDR2 LQKENI. CDR3 nucleotides: TGTGCCAGCTCACCACCCCACCTCATAACCGGGACGCGACCCTACGAGCAGTACTTC. Amino acids: CASSPPHLITGTRPYEQYF.

In its sample, this clone was seen a few times. Here the CDR3 DNA reads TGCGCCAGCAGCCAAGACGCCCTAGCGGGGTACGAGCAGTACTTC. Amino acids: CASSQDALAGYEQYF. This chain uses TRBV4-3 with TRBJ2-7, with 9 bases aligning to TRBD2. This CDR3 spans 15 amino acids. J gave up 4 bases and V 0 bases, and 4 bases lay outside the gene matches. Germline CDR1 LGHNA, CDR2 YSLEER.

The V call is TRBV2, the J call TRBJ2-1; tentative D call: TRBD2 (5 bases). CDR1 is SNHLY, CDR2 FYNNEI, per germline. CDR3 length: 11 amino acids. V gave up 7 bases and J gave up 8 bases, with 9 bases separating them. The CDR3 region is CASTERDEQFF. The CDR3 nucleotides are TGTGCCAGCACCGAGAGGGATGAGCAGTTCTTC. The variable domain in full, with the rest retrieved from reference TRBV2 and TRBJ2-1, is EPEVTQTPSHQVTQMGQEVILRCVPISNHLYFYWYRQILGQKVEFLVSFYNNEISEKSEIFDDQFSVERPDGSNFTLKIRSTKLEDSAMYFCASTERDEQFFGPGTRLTVL.

The chain is built from TRBV7-9 and TRBJ2-1; D unclear. Per the germline V gene, CDR1 is SEHNR and CDR2 is FQNEAQ (reference sequence). The CDR3 totals 16 residues. The germline V and J ends were trimmed by 3 bases and 1 base, with 13 bases remaining between them. The CDR3 DNA reads TGTGCCAGCAGCTTTCTGGTAGAGGCGTCCTACAATGAGCAGTTCTTC. Its translation: CASSFLVEASYNEQFF.

The J gene is TRBJ2-6, the V gene TRBV19; TRBD2 aligns across 13 bases. After removal of 5 bases from V and 4 bases from J, the junction contained 5 bases not matched to a gene. CDR3 length: 17 residues. Germline V gives CDR1 LNHDA, CDR2 SQIVND (reference sequence). This CDR3 reads CASSRTSGSSGANVLTF. DNA for the CDR3: TGTGCCAGTAGTCGGACTAGCGGGAGTTCCGGGGCCAACGTCCTGACTTTC. Filled out from reference TRBV19 and TRBJ2-6, the complete variable domain reads DGGITQSPKYLFRKEGQNVTLSCEQNLNHDAMYWYRQDPGQGLRLIYYSQIVNDFQKGDIAEGYSVSREKKESFPLTVTSAQKNPTAFYLCASSRTSGSSGANVLTFGAGSRLTVL.

The V and J genes are TRBV11-2 and TRBJ2-5; D might be TRBD1 (5 bases). Germline V gene sequence: CDR1 SGHAT, CDR2 FQNNGV. The CDR3 loop spans 14 amino acids. Trimming removed 5 bases at V and 9 bases at J, with 19 bases between. In nucleotides, the CDR3 is TGTGCCAGCAGCCCGGACAAAAGTTCTGGGGCCCAGTACTTC. Protein sequence: CASSPDKSSGAQYF.

This clone is a singleton in its sample. V gene TRBV5-4 combines with J gene TRBJ2-2, with 10 bases lining up with TRBD1. Germline trimming cut 4 bases from V and 7 bases from J; bases unmatched to any gene: 10. The V gene's germline CDR1 is SGHNT and CDR2 YYREEE (reference sequence). The CDR3 runs to 16 residues. CDR3 bases: TGTGCCAGCAGCCCTACCGGGACAGGGGTCGGCGGGGAGCTGTTTTTT. Amino acid sequence: CASSPTGTGVGGELFF.

The sample holds one count of this clone. J is TRBJ1-4 and V is TRBV19; D possibly corresponds to TRBD1 (6 bases). V was trimmed by 5 bases and J by 7 bases, leaving 11 bases between them. The CDR3 has 13 amino acids. Germline V gene sequence: CDR1 LNHDA, CDR2 SQIVND (reference sequence). The CDR3 is CASSLRTVEKLFF. The CDR3 DNA sequence: TGTGCCAGTAGTCTCCGGACAGTTGAAAAACTGTTTTTT.